This T cell receptor beta chain was sequenced for a study of cytomegalovirus exposure and HLA in healthy donors. Primers: 60 Vbeta forward and 13 Jbeta reverse. Assay used: immunoSEQ multiplex PCR; TCRdb lists only in-frame clones, some missing. In the table there are some 70,000 clones, roughly 80% of which are singletons. Overall study findings and caveats: Donors were assumed by presence/absence analyses to have roughly uniform sequencing depth. The Asian-associated ancestry cluster reportedly had fewer N-insertions than the roughly 670-donor mean in a later analysis. Cytomegalovirus association was assigned to some 160 TCR beta chains.

V lost 3 bases to trimming and J lost 6 bases; unmatched junction nucleotides: 6. Germline values: CDR1 LGHNA, CDR2 YNFKEQ. This CDR3 has 14 residues. This clone was seen a handful of times. Its target is unknown. The chain recombines TRBV4-2 with TRBJ1-2, with 8 nucleotides matching TRBD1. Sequencing was done on a sample of PBMCs. The origin of this receptor is a male donor in good health and CMV-seropositive. The CDR3 sequence is CASSHVDRADGYTF. In DNA form, the CDR3 reads TGTGCCAGCAGCCACGTGGACAGGGCGGATGGCTACACCTTC.